This entry lists 28 T cell receptor beta chains sequenced from one sample in a study of OX40 agonist ivuxolimab in advanced cancers. This table comes from immunoSEQ multiplex PCR, and its TCRdb copy is limited to in-frame clones, with some not included. The sample records 35,000 to 45,000 clones, 86% being singletons. Sequences were derived from CD4+ or CD8+ T cells sorted from blood, sampled in a trial of the OX40 agonist ivuxolimab. The receptor source for this set is an adult with an advanced solid tumor such as melanoma, head and neck, liver or kidney cancer.

J is TRBJ2-7 and V is TRBV2; 7 positions match TRBD2. In germline, CDR1 is SNHLY, CDR2 FYNNEI. The CDR3 sequence is 16 residues long. The junction had 11 bases not matched to a gene; V was cut back by 0 bases and J by 6 bases. The CDR3 DNA follows: TGTGCCAGCAGTGAAGCGCTTGGCGGGAGTGTTTTCGAGCAGTACTTC. This gives the protein CASSEALGGSVFEQYF. Together with reference TRBV2 and TRBJ2-7, the CDR3 gives the full variable domain: EPEVTQTPSHQVTQMGQEVILRCVPISNHLYFYWYRQILGQKVEFLVSFYNNEISEKSEIFDDQFSVERPDGSNFTLKIRSTKLEDSAMYFCASSEALGGSVFEQYFGPGTRLTVT.

This chain connects TRBV9 to TRBJ2-3; D unclear. Trimming removed 3 bases from V and 5 bases from J, with 4 bases in between. The CDR3 loop spans 11 amino acids. The germline gives CDR1 SGDLS, CDR2 YYNGEE. The CDR3 DNA follows: TGTGCCAGCAGCGCCCGAGATACGCAGTATTTT. As protein: CASSARDTQYF.

This chain links TRBV6-6 with TRBJ2-7, with no clear D. The CDR3 extends over 14 amino acids. Looked up from germline, CDR1 is MNHNY and CDR2 is SVGAGI (reference sequence). Trimming left V 0 bases short and J 1 base short, with 7 bases between. For the CDR3, the DNA is TGTGCCAGCAGTTACTCGAGTCAATCCTACGAGCAGTACTTC. As protein: CASSYSSQSYEQYF.

The genes are TRBV29-1 and TRBJ2-1, with 8 positions matching TRBD1. Germline V gene sequence: CDR1 SQVTM, CDR2 ANQGSEA. This CDR3 is 16 amino acids long. J lost 3 bases, V lost 5 bases, and 12 bases had no gene match. The CDR3 DNA reads TGCAGCGTTACCGGGACAGGAATTCGTTTCTACAATGAGCAGTTCTTC. Its translation is CSVTGTGIRFYNEQFF.

The genes are TRBV29-1 and TRBJ2-1, with a weak D call TRBD2 (6 bases). Germline V gives CDR1 SQVTM, CDR2 ANQGSEA. The CDR3 has 13 amino acids. The germline V and J ends were trimmed by 6 bases and 7 bases, with 16 bases remaining between them. CDR3: CSVPQGGRNEQFF. CDR3 DNA: TGCAGCGTCCCCCAAGGAGGGCGGAATGAGCAGTTCTTC.

This chain uses TRBV29-1 with TRBJ2-1; D is unresolved. The V and J ends lost 5 bases and 5 bases respectively, with 7 bases between them. The CDR3 contains 11 residues. In germline, CDR1 is SQVTM, CDR2 ANQGSEA. CDR3: CSVQENNEQFF. Here the CDR3 DNA reads TGCAGCGTTCAGGAAAACAATGAGCAGTTCTTC.

The chain has TRBV29-1 and TRBJ2-1; D gene uncertain. This CDR3 region has 15 residues. V lost 5 bases and J 0 bases, leaving 14 bases between the germline ends. The germline gives CDR1 SQVTM, CDR2 ANQGSEA. The CDR3 region has the DNA TGCAGCGTTCAAGGCAGCACCAGCTCCTACAATGAGCAGTTCTTC. This translates into CSVQGSTSSYNEQFF.

This clone was observed once. The chain has TRBV14 and TRBJ1-5; D is possibly TRBD1 (5 bases). V dropped 3 bases and J dropped 9 bases, with 12 bases sitting between them. The germline V gene has CDR1 SGHDN and CDR2 FVKESK. This CDR3 has 13 amino acids. CDR3: CASSQARGLPQHF. The DNA for the CDR3 is TGTGCCAGCAGCCAGGCAAGGGGTTTGCCCCAGCATTTT.

CDR3: CASSFPSGELFF. The CDR3 DNA reads as TGTGCCAGCAGCTTTCCGTCCGGGGAGCTGTTTTTT. V gene TRBV5-8 combines with J gene TRBJ2-2; D ambiguous. Per germline, CDR1 SGHTS and CDR2 YDEGEE. CDR3 length equals 12 residues. V was cut by 2 bases and J by 6 bases, with 5 bases left in between.

The chain links TRBV5-1 to TRBJ2-7; D perhaps matches TRBD2 (5 bases). V dropped 0 bases and J dropped 3 bases, with 13 bases sitting between them. CDR1 SGHRS and CDR2 YFSETQ come from the germline V gene. The CDR3 runs 15 residues. The CDR3 reads CASSLEVGRVYEQYF. The CDR3 coding sequence is TGCGCCAGCAGCTTGGAGGTAGGGCGGGTCTACGAGCAGTACTTC.

As concerns this clone: An end of the junction differs from the germline gene, which may be a read error. The V and J genes are TRBV5-4 and TRBJ2-7; D remains unclear. The germline V gene encodes CDR1 SGHNT and CDR2 YYREEE (reference sequence). CDR3 length: 13 residues. The CDR3 bases are TGTGCCAGCAGCTTGACCCAGAAGCGACGGGTGGACTTC. Its protein product is CASSLTQKRRVDF. Looking up the rest from reference TRBV5-4 and TRBJ2-7 gives the full variable domain: ETGVTQSPTHLIKTRGQQVTLRCSSQSGHNTVSWYQQALGQGPQFIFQYYREEENGRGNFPPRFSGLQFPNYSSELNVNALELDDSALYLCASSLTQKRRVDFGPGTRLTVT.

The chain recombines TRBV2 with TRBJ2-7; perhaps D is TRBD1 or TRBD2 (5 bases each). Germline V gene sequence: CDR1 SNHLY, CDR2 FYNNEI. The CDR3 contains 13 residues. Here the CDR3 reads CVLRDASSYEQYF. CDR3 DNA: TGTGTACTAAGGGACGCTAGCTCCTACGAGCAGTACTTC. The complete variable domain, with remaining parts taken from reference TRBV2 and TRBJ2-7, reads EPEVTQTPSHQVTQMGQEVILRCVPISNHLYFYWYRQILGQKVEFLVSFYNNEISEKSEIFDDQFSVERPDGSNFTLKIRSTKLEDSAMYFCVLRDASSYEQYFGPGTRLTVT.

Notes on this clone: At one end, the junction sequence differs from germline, possibly due to a read error. The chain carries TRBV29-1 and TRBJ2-1; D gene uncertain. CDR3 length equals 10 residues. The germline gives CDR1 SQVTM, CDR2 ANQGSEA. DNA for the CDR3: TGCAGCGTTGACTACGATGAGCAGTTCTTC. Encoded protein: CSVDYDEQFF.

V and J are TRBV30 and TRBJ1-5; no firm D call. Germline V gene lookup returns CDR1 GTSNPN and CDR2 SVGIG (reference sequence). The ends were cut back, 4 bases at V and 2 bases at J, with 9 bases in the middle. The length of the CDR3 is 13 residues. CDR3 region: CAWNPGRNQPQHF. CDR3 nucleotide sequence: TGTGCCTGGAACCCCGGACGCAATCAGCCCCAGCATTTT.

The V and J genes are TRBV7-8 and TRBJ1-2; D is possibly TRBD1 (5 bases). From germline, CDR1 is SGHVS and CDR2 FQNEAQ. This CDR3 is built from 19 residues. V dropped 4 bases and J dropped 1 base, with 25 bases sitting between them. CDR3 nucleotides: TGTGCCAGCAGCTCCTTGGTAGCAGGGAGGGTCCCAGATAACTATGGCTACACCTTC. Translating it yields CASSSLVAGRVPDNYGYTF. The full variable domain, rest sourced from reference TRBV7-8 and TRBJ1-2, is GAGVSQSPRYKVAKRGQDVALRCDPISGHVSLFWYQQALGQGPEFLTYFQNEAQLDKSGLPSDRFFAERPEGSVSTLKIQRTQQEDSAVYLCASSSLVAGRVPDNYGYTFGSGTRLTVV.

The rearrangement joins TRBV27 to TRBJ2-7; D may be TRBD2 (5 bases). This CDR3 is built from 13 residues. CDR1 is MNHEY and CDR2 is SMNVEV in the germline V gene (reference sequence). V was trimmed by 4 bases and J by 2 bases, leaving 9 bases between them. CDR3 residues: CASSSSRAYEQYF. The CDR3 DNA follows: TGTGCCAGCAGTTCGTCGAGGGCCTACGAGCAGTACTTC.

The chain links TRBV27 to TRBJ2-1; 7 nucleotides line up with TRBD1. The CDR3 has 16 residues. With V trimmed by 5 bases and J by 4 bases, 11 bases remained unmatched. Germline V CDR1 and CDR2: MNHEY, SMNVEV (reference sequence). This CDR3 reads CASSKQGNLPYNEQFF. CDR3 DNA: TGTGCCAGCAGTAAACAGGGGAATTTACCTTACAATGAGCAGTTCTTC.

The chain joins TRBV4-2 to TRBJ2-2; 13 bases line up with TRBD2. The CDR3 is 15 amino acids. CDR1 LGHNA and CDR2 YNFKEQ come from the germline V gene. The V gene end was trimmed by 10 bases and the J gene end by 0 bases; junction bases not matched to a gene: 2. The chain's CDR3 is CATGTSGTNTGELFF. In nucleotides, the CDR3 is TGTGCCACCGGGACTAGCGGGACGAACACCGGGGAGCTGTTTTTT.

J is TRBJ2-7 and V is TRBV5-1; perhaps TRBD1 as D (6 bases). Germline V gene lookup returns CDR1 SGHRS and CDR2 YFSETQ. The CDR3 loop spans 12 amino acids. Trimming left V 0 bases short and J 7 bases short, with 8 bases between. The DNA for the CDR3 is TGCGCCAGCAGCTTGGCCGACAGGGAGCAGTACTTC. Amino acids: CASSLADREQYF.

This clone was counted a few times. V is TRBV7-9 and J is TRBJ1-5; TRBD1 agrees at 10 bases. Germline CDR1 reads SEHNR; CDR2 reads FQNEAQ (reference sequence). Trimming took 5 bases from V and 6 from J; bases not matched to a gene: 10. This CDR3 has 16 amino acids. The CDR3 region has the DNA TGTGCCAGCAGCGGGCCTACAGACAGGGGGCCTCAGCCCCAGCATTTT. Translated, it gives CASSGPTDRGPQPQHF.

The chain recombines TRBV7-9 with TRBJ1-3, with D perhaps TRBD1 (5 bases). CDR1 is SEHNR and CDR2 is FQNEAQ in the germline V gene (reference sequence). The germline V and J ends were trimmed by 5 bases and 6 bases, with 14 bases remaining between them. This CDR3 is built from 14 residues. CDR3: CASSKWGMVNTIYF. The CDR3 DNA reads TGTGCCAGCAGCAAGTGGGGGATGGTAAACACCATATATTTT.

The table lists this clone with a count of one. The rearrangement links TRBV7-2 to TRBJ1-6; D unclear. Germline V gene sequence: CDR1 SGHTA, CDR2 FQGNSA. There are 14 residues in the CDR3. Trimming took off 6 bases at V and 9 bases at J, with 15 bases between the two ends. Written as DNA, the CDR3 is TGTGCCAGCAGTTATTTACCGGTTTTTTCACCCCTCCACTTT. Protein product: CASSYLPVFSPLHF.

The chain combines TRBV4-1 with TRBJ2-7; the match to TRBD1 covers 8 bases. This CDR3 comprises 19 residues. Germline V gene data show CDR1 as MGHRA and CDR2 as YSYEKL. V was pared by 4 bases and J by 2 bases, with 19 bases of the junction left unmatched. The CDR3 DNA is TGCGCCAGCAGCCTCACCCCAGGGGGCAGGGGTTATTTCGCCTACGAGCAGTACTTC. The encoded protein is CASSLTPGGRGYFAYEQYF.

This chain joins TRBV2 and TRBJ1-5, with D maybe TRBD1 (5 bases). The germline V gene has CDR1 SNHLY and CDR2 FYNNEI. Trimming shortened V by 6 bases and J by 2 bases, and 17 bases separated the two germline ends. The CDR3 has 16 amino acids. CDR3 amino acids: CASRTGGTLGNQPQHF. The CDR3 region has the DNA TGTGCCAGCAGAACAGGTGGAACTTTGGGCAATCAGCCCCAGCATTTT.

This clone showed up just a few times. The J gene is TRBJ2-2, the V gene TRBV27, with 8 nucleotides matching TRBD2. The germline V gene encodes CDR1 MNHEY and CDR2 SMNVEV (reference sequence). The CDR3 extends over 13 amino acids. J gave up 5 bases and V 6 bases, and 2 bases lay outside the gene matches. The CDR3 nucleotides are TGTGCCAGCAGCCGCGGGAGGACCGGGGAGCTGTTTTTT. Translating gives CASSRGRTGELFF.

The V and J genes are TRBV4-3 and TRBJ2-3, with D perhaps being TRBD1 or TRBD2 (6 bases each). The CDR3 is 15 residues long. Germline V gene lookup returns CDR1 LGHNA and CDR2 YSLEER. The ends were cut back, 3 bases at V and 6 bases at J, with 16 bases in the middle. The CDR3 bases are TGCGCCAGCAGCCACGGGGGACTGAGGGGGGATACGCAGTATTTT. The encoded protein is CASSHGGLRGDTQYF.

Remarks on this clone: The junction departs from germline at one end; a sequencing error may be responsible. V and J are TRBV7-3 and TRBJ2-7; D could derive from TRBD1 or TRBD2 (5 bases each). Germline V lookup: CDR1 SGHTA, CDR2 FQGTGA. The CDR3 totals 13 residues. The CDR3 loop reads CASSPGADYEQYF. CDR3 sequence (DNA): TGTGCTAGCAGCCCCGGGGCGGATTACGAGCAGTACTTC.

The chain employs TRBV10-2 and TRBJ1-2; 7 nucleotides line up with TRBD1. The CDR3 runs to 16 residues. Germline V gene data show CDR1 as WSHSY and CDR2 as SAAADI. After removal of 2 bases from V and 3 bases from J, the junction contained 9 bases not matched to a gene. CDR3 sequence (DNA): TGCGCCAGCAGTGAGGGGAGCTTGGGACAGTACTATGGCTACACCTTC. This sequence encodes CASSEGSLGQYYGYTF.